This entry describes one TCR beta chain. This specimen belongs to a study of control samples from healthy donors and cancer patients. Some clones are missing from TCRdb's copy, which holds only in-frame ones; the method was immunoSEQ multiplex PCR. The sample lists about 120,000 clones, roughly nine tenths seen once, with 6% to 8% in the top ten. This sequence originates from a woman under 30 in good health. Sample: blood.

CDR3 in DNA: TGTGCCAGCACTCTACGGGGAGGGCCCTTTTACGAGCAGTACTTC. It yields the protein CASTLRGGPFYEQYF. The chain recombines TRBV7-2 with TRBJ2-7; 7 positions match TRBD2. The trim removed 7 bases at V and 4 bases at J, leaving 13 bases unmatched. CDR1 SGHTA and CDR2 FQGNSA come from the germline V gene. The CDR3 contains 15 residues.